The rows below give T cell receptor beta chains drawn from one sample of a study of Ad26.COV2.S vaccination and SARS-CoV-2 variants. TCRdb's copy holds only in-frame clones and misses some; the assay was immunoSEQ multiplex PCR. The data hold hundreds of thousands of clones, with approximately 92% observed a single time. Sequenced material: peripheral blood, taken in a trial of Ad26.COV2.S vaccine versus placebo. The receptor set was obtained from a person between 18 and 60 years old who received the Ad26.COV2.S COVID-19 vaccine or a placebo. The CDR3 runs from the conserved cysteine through the conserved F or W. D genes are given only for firm matches. Not all rows give a size; the values are once, few, many and, for expanded clones, a class.

J gene	clone size	D gene	V gene	CDR3 protein	CDR3 DNA
TRBJ1-4	once	-	TRBV5-6	CASSLVRNSNEKLFF	TGTGCCAGCAGCTTGGTCAGGAACTCTAATGAAAAACTGTTTTTT
TRBJ1-1	-	-	TRBV27	CASSFGANTEAFF	TGTGCCAGCAGTTTCGGAGCGAACACTGAAGCTTTCTTT
TRBJ2-3	once	TRBD2	TRBV7-9	CASSPRLAGMPMVTDTQYF	TGTGCCAGCAGCCCCCGACTAGCGGGGATGCCAATGGTCACAGATACGCAGTATTTT
TRBJ2-7	-	TRBD1	TRBV7-2	CASSPGTGTASYEQYF	TGTGCCAGCAGCCCCGGGACAGGGACAGCCTCCTACGAGCAGTACTTC
TRBJ1-4	-	-	TRBV5-1	CASSLDGLGNEKLFF	TGCGCCAGCAGCTTGGACGGATTGGGAAATGAAAAACTGTTTTTT
TRBJ2-7	-	TRBD2	TRBV9	CASSVASGESYEQYF	TGTGCCAGCAGCGTAGCTAGCGGGGAATCTTACGAGCAGTACTTC
TRBJ1-4	-	-	TRBV30	CAWSERRVGEKLFF	TGTGCCTGGAGTGAACGAAGAGTGGGTGAAAAACTGTTTTTT
TRBJ2-2	once	-	TRBV12-3/TRBV12-4	CASSGQGAGELFF	TGTGCCAGCAGTGGCCAGGGCGCCGGGGAGCTGTTTTTT
TRBJ1-5	-	-	TRBV5-1	CASSFSGGSNQPQHF	TGCGCCAGCAGCTTCTCCGGGGGGAGCAATCAGCCCCAGCATTTT
TRBJ1-2	-	TRBD1	TRBV19	CASSITGTGEVGGYTF	TGTGCCAGTAGTATCACGGGGACAGGGGAGGTAGGTGGCTACACCTTC
TRBJ2-5	-	-	TRBV4-3	CASSRQVGETQYF	TGCGCCAGCAGCCGGCAGGTAGGAGAGACCCAGTACTTC
TRBJ2-5	once	TRBD2	TRBV7-2	CASSLRVAGAQETQYF	TGTGCCAGCAGCTTAAGGGTAGCGGGGGCCCAAGAGACCCAGTACTTC
TRBJ2-7	-	TRBD1	TRBV7-9	CASSGRQGAWYEQYF	TGTGCCAGCAGCGGAAGACAGGGGGCCTGGTACGAGCAGTACTTC
TRBJ2-1	-	TRBD2	TRBV4-3	CASSQPKLAGGGNEQFF	TGCGCCAGCAGCCAACCCAAACTAGCGGGGGGGGGCAATGAGCAGTTCTTC
TRBJ2-3	once	TRBD2	TRBV4-1	CASSQDRGTSDTDTQYF	TGCGCCAGCAGCCAAGATAGGGGGACTAGCGACACAGATACGCAGTATTTT
TRBJ2-5	-	TRBD2	TRBV3-1/TRBV3-2	CASSQDPGGGETQYF	TGTGCCAGCAGCCAAGATCCAGGCGGGGGAGAGACCCAGTACTTC
TRBJ1-6	once	TRBD1	TRBV19	CASSTLGQGNSPLHF	TGTGCCAGTAGTACCCTGGGACAGGGTAATTCACCCCTCCACTTT
TRBJ2-7	-	TRBD1	TRBV6-1	CASSAPPGQGFDEQYF	TGTGCCAGCAGTGCGCCGCCGGGACAGGGTTTTGACGAGCAGTACTTC
TRBJ2-1	-	TRBD2	TRBV19	CASSIVQGGYNEQFF	TGTGCCAGTAGTATAGTGCAGGGAGGGTACAATGAGCAGTTCTTC
TRBJ2-5	-	TRBD2	TRBV7-9	CASSVYSGGPEVTQYF	TGTGCCAGCAGCGTGTATAGCGGGGGGCCCGAGGTGACCCAGTACTTC
TRBJ1-1	few	TRBD1	TRBV2	CASSKTGYGTEAFF	TGTGCCAGCAGCAAGACAGGGTACGGCACTGAAGCTTTCTTT
TRBJ1-2	once	-	TRBV5-4	CASSSEGKNYGYTF	TGTGCCAGCAGCTCTGAGGGAAAGAACTATGGCTACACCTTC
TRBJ2-3	-	-	TRBV19	CASSILVGDTQYF	TGTGCCAGTAGTATATTAGTGGGGGATACGCAGTATTTT
TRBJ2-5	-	TRBD1	TRBV28	CASSLSGGDRGEVETQYF	TGTGCCAGCAGTTTATCCGGAGGGGACAGGGGAGAGGTTGAGACCCAGTACTTC
TRBJ2-2	-	TRBD1	TRBV3-1/TRBV3-2	CASSQWDRGTGELFF	TGTGCCAGCAGCCAATGGGACAGGGGCACCGGGGAGCTGTTTTTT
TRBJ1-2	-	-	TRBV18	CASSTTDPSLFSGYTF	TGTGCCAGCTCTACCACGGATCCCAGTTTGTTCAGTGGCTACACCTTC
TRBJ2-7	-	-	TRBV2	CASKWTVTYEQYF	TGTGCCAGCAAGTGGACAGTGACTTACGAGCAGTACTTC
TRBJ2-7	-	TRBD1	TRBV12-3/TRBV12-4	CASSHDRAYEQYF	TGTGCCAGCAGCCATGACAGGGCCTACGAGCAGTACTTC
TRBJ2-7	-	TRBD2	TRBV6-5	CASRGGFYEQYF	TGTGCCAGCCGGGGAGGGTTCTACGAGCAGTACTTC
TRBJ2-7	-	-	TRBV5-8	CASKGEETAYEQYF	TGTGCCAGCAAGGGAGAGGAAACCGCCTACGAGCAGTACTTC
TRBJ2-7	-	TRBD2	TRBV9	CASSVGLAGGSYEQYF	TGTGCCAGCAGCGTAGGACTAGCGGGGGGATCCTACGAGCAGTACTTC
TRBJ1-2	-	-	TRBV6-5	CASSYSGQGGYTF	TGTGCCAGCAGTTACTCTGGCCAGGGAGGCTACACCTTC
TRBJ2-2	-	TRBD2	TRBV3-1/TRBV3-2	CASSPTFSGGGGELFF	TGTGCCAGCAGCCCCACCTTTAGCGGGGGTGGCGGGGAGCTGTTTTTT
TRBJ1-6	-	TRBD1	TRBV11-2	CASSPQTGVSSPLHF	TGTGCCAGCAGTCCCCAGACAGGGGTGAGCTCACCCCTCCACTTT
TRBJ2-1	-	TRBD1	TRBV5-4	CASSPRDRGGDEQFF	TGTGCCAGCAGCCCAAGGGACAGGGGAGGTGATGAGCAGTTCTTC
TRBJ2-4	-	-	TRBV11-2	CASSLDLRDIQYF	TGTGCCAGCAGCTTGGATCTGAGAGACATTCAGTACTTC